The sequence of this T cell receptor (beta chain) was determined in a study of blood T cell repertoires in COVID-19 (dated by TCRdb to 2020 to 2022). Turning to the overall study: Samples covering the acute and convalescent phases of COVID-19 were provided by collaborators in the United States, Italy and Spain. The prospective study material was composed of cDNA or gDNA derived from T cells, B-cell-depleted T cells, or PBMCs. Subjects who had been exposed to COVID-19, were actively infected with it, or had recovered from it provided the deeply sampled blood TCRbeta repertoires that made up the dataset. The repertoires were made available in a free public database intended to serve as a resource for research on the immune response to SARS-CoV-2. Samples came from the ongoing ImmuneRACE study (first 160 participants) plus 1,254 subjects from 6 global collaborators. The sample metadata nearly always contained a de-identified subject ID, COVID-19 status, age in years and sex. Where available, HLA class I and class II types were obtained from metadata supplied by the sample provider rather than from assay-based typing. What the research found in general, with its limitations: The quantity of clinical and demographic metadata differed by source and by participant and was supplied without curation.

Each collaborating institution followed its own protocols to collect whole blood in K2EDTA tubes. Collaborator samples were shipped for TCRbeta analysis as frozen whole blood, isolated PBMCs, or DNA extracted from either sample type. In this sample, this clone turned up once. What antigen it recognizes has not been identified. It has no much larger one-base neighbor in the sample; base qualities were not kept. TCRbeta CDR3 regions were amplified from genomic DNA using the immunoSEQ Assay, a bias-controlled multiplex PCR. The original pipeline was this. Nucleated cell counts per sample were estimated from amplification of reference gene primers within the assay. To quantify the absolute abundance of each unique TCRbeta CDR3 rearrangement, sequence reads were collapsed and filtered. For each sample, productive Simpson clonality was calculated by taking the square root of Simpson's diversity index across productive rearrangements. TCRdb mirrors the immuneACCESS table, restricted to in-frame sequences. Some clones are absent from its copies; in checked studies, under half trace to an unresolved V gene, and the reason for the others is unknown. That table gives V, J and clone size, and the DNA gave D and trimming. Across this sample there are under 25,000 clones, with 70% to 90% seen only once. The ten top clones hold 7.9% of the sample.

Deletion took 1 base off V and 1 base off J, with a span of 12 bases between the germline ends. CDR1 MDHEN and CDR2 SYDVKM are derived from the germline V gene. The cysteine opens and the phenylalanine closes a CDR3 of 16 amino acids. CDR3 DNA only is kept here, 48 bases in frame from base 1. The source is a human donor with active COVID-19. The donor label of this sample is uncertain. Sequenced material: peripheral blood. The sequence joins TRBV28 to TRBJ2-3; tentative D gene TRBD1, with 5 bases matching. The CDR3 corresponds to CASSLFRGGGTDTQYF. The nucleotide sequence is TGTGCCAGCAGTTTATTTAGGGGTGGAGGCACAGATACGCAGTATTTT.